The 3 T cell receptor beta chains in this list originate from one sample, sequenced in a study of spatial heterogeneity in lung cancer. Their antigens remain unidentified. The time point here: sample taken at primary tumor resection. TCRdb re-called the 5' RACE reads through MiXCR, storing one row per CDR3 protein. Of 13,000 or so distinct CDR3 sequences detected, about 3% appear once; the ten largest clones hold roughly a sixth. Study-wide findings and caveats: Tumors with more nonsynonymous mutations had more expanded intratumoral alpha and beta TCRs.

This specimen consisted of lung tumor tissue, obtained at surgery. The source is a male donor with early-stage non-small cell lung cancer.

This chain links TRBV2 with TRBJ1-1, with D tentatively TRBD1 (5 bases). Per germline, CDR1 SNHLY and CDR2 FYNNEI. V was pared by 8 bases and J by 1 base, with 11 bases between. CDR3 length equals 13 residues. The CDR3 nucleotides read TGTGCCAGCGGGATCGGGGCGAACACTGAAGCTTTCTTT. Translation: CASGIGANTEAFF.

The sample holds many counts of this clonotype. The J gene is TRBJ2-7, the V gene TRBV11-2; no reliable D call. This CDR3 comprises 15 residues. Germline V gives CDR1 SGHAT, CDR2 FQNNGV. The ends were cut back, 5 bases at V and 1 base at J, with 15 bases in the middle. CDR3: CASSVYSGPSYEQYF. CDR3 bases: TGTGCCAGCAGCGTATACTCGGGCCCTTCCTACGAGCAGTACTTC.

The CDR3 is CASSRRGGQGGNQPQHF. CDR3 sequence (DNA): TGTGCCAGCAGCCGGCGGGGTGGGCAGGGAGGAAATCAGCCCCAGCATTTT. This chain links TRBV28 with TRBJ1-5; D possibly corresponds to TRBD1 (5 bases). Germline CDR1 is MDHEN and CDR2 is SYDVKM. The CDR3 extends over 17 amino acids. V was clipped by 6 bases and J by 4 bases, with 22 bases between them.